Given below is one T cell receptor (beta chain) in context. Its cognate antigen is unknown. The method was immunoSEQ multiplex PCR; TCRdb's version includes in-frame clones alone and lacks a portion of them. The sample records about 2.3 million clones, around 92% being singletons. The CDR3 is 15 amino acids. Germline V gene sequence: CDR1 MDHEN, CDR2 SYDVKM. Trimming took off 3 bases at V and 1 base at J, with 9 bases between the two ends. This entry is derived from a study of shared clonotypes between healthy human individuals. Whole-study findings and limits: Across subsets, estimated richness was generally greater for naive than for memory populations. The represented genetic and exposure-history diversity was limited by the small number of donors.

The rearrangement joins TRBV28 to TRBJ2-2, with D tentatively TRBD1 (5 bases). The sequence derives from a man in his late teens or twenties in good health. Some clones in this sample may be carry-over from other donors' samples. Sequencing was carried out using naive CD4+ T cells from PBMCs. As to subset: CD45RA+ positively selected. CDR3 loop: CASSFMGLNTGELFF. DNA of the CDR3: TGTGCCAGCAGTTTTATGGGGCTGAACACCGGGGAGCTGTTTTTT.